This TCR beta chain emerged from a study of cytomegalovirus exposure and HLA in healthy donors. Study results and limitations: It was in a later analysis that TCR association rates were seen to vary by HLA locus, highest for DRB1 and lowest for HLA-C. Analysis was carried out at a later point, and it linked a missense DCLRE1C variant to TCR beta V- and J-gene trimming. Most subjects had HLA-A and HLA-B alleles reportedly predicted accurately by TCR beta sequences.

The PCR contained 60 Vbeta and 13 Jbeta primers. TCRdb keeps only in-frame clones here, not all; method: immunoSEQ multiplex PCR. The sample records more than 80,000 clones, 71% being singletons. This CDR3 comprises 17 residues. Germline V gene sequence: CDR1 SEHNR, CDR2 FQNEAQ (reference sequence). V was cut by 2 bases and J by 1 base, with 17 bases left in between. As for this clone: Its specificity is not known.

This receptor was identified in a female donor in good health and CMV-seronegative. The specimen was PBMCs. V usage is TRBV7-9 and J usage is TRBJ1-1; maybe TRBD1 (5 bases). The CDR3 here is CASSLTLGLLGNTEAFF. The CDR3 DNA sequence: TGTGCCAGCAGCTTAACTCTGGGGCTCTTAGGGAACACTGAAGCTTTCTTT.